The T cell receptor (beta chain) described here comes from a study of monozygotic twins with inflammatory bowel disease. TCRdb re-called the 5' RACE reads and shows each CDR3 protein once, DNA omitted. This sample's table reports 300,000 to 400,000 distinct CDR3 sequences. The CDR3 length is 15 residues. From germline, CDR1 is LGHNA and CDR2 YNFKEQ. Unsorted whole blood yielded the total RNA, with T cells left unselected. The receptor's source is a human donor with ulcerative colitis or Crohn's disease, or a healthy co-twin of an affected twin (not recorded which). The material sequenced was blood. The V gene is TRBV4-2, the J gene TRBJ1-4; the D gene TCRdb calls, TRBD1, cannot be checked with no DNA. The CDR3 is CASSQDRGFNEKLFF.